This is a list of T cell receptor beta chains from one sample in a study of CD8 T cells in ankylosing spondylitis. TCRdb used MiXCR to reprocess the 5' RACE reads, holding one entry per CDR3 protein. The sample has under 250,000 distinct CDR3 sequences, about 11% seen once. The sequencing input was blood, either unsorted or a sorted T cell fraction (not recorded which). Every receptor here comes from a male donor with ankylosing spondylitis or in good health (not recorded which). Both conserved end residues are part of each CDR3. D genes are given only for firm matches. Clone size is given for some rows only: seen once, a few or many times, or a class if the clone is expanded.

D,size,V,J,DNA,CDR3
.,many,TRBV5-1,TRBJ2-2,TGCGCCAGCAGCTTGGGGCTGCAGGTTGGGGAGCTGTTTTTT,CASSLGLQVGELFF
.,many,TRBV29-1,TRBJ1-2,TGCAGCGTTGAAGACTACTACTTCAACAGGGAAGGGGGCTACACCTTC,CSVEDYYFNREGGYTF
.,many,TRBV5-1,TRBJ2-7,TGCGCCAGCAGCGATCCGACAGAAAACTACGAGCAGTACTTC,CASSDPTENYEQYF
.,.,TRBV16,TRBJ2-2,TGTGCCAGCAGCCATTCAGGGGTCGGCGGGGAGCTGTTTTTT,CASSHSGVGGELFF
.,.,TRBV7-9,TRBJ1-1,TGTGCCAGCAGCTTCACCCTACAGAACACTGAAGCTTTCTTT,CASSFTLQNTEAFF
TRBD1,few,TRBV5-8,TRBJ2-3,TGTGCCAGCAGCCAGGGGGCGGCTAGCACAGATACGCAGTATTTT,CASSQGAASTDTQYF
TRBD2,.,TRBV3-1,TRBJ2-3,TGTGCCAGCAGCCAAGCGCGGGGGGGCGGAGATACGCAGTATTTT,CASSQARGGGDTQYF
.,many,TRBV6-1,TRBJ2-2,TGTGCCAGCAAACAACAGGGAGCCACCGGGGAGCTGTTTTTT,CASKQQGATGELFF
.,many,TRBV5-5,TRBJ2-7,TGTGCCAGCAGCTTGGGTGGCGCTACCCCCTACGAGCAGTACTTC,CASSLGGATPYEQYF
.,few,TRBV27,TRBJ1-1,TGTGCCAGTATAAAACGGGAGAACACTGAAGCTTTCTTT,CASIKRENTEAFF
TRBD1,many,TRBV20-1,TRBJ2-3,TGCAGTGCTTCGCGACAGGGGAGCACAGATACGCAGTATTTT,CSASRQGSTDTQYF
TRBD1,.,TRBV4-2,TRBJ1-2,TGTGCCAGCAGCCAAGATACGGCGGCAGGGGGTAGCTATGGCTACACCTTC,CASSQDTAAGGSYGYTF
.,many,TRBV12-3/TRBV12-4,TRBJ2-4,TGTGCCAGCAGTTTGGGGGAGTTGGACATTCAGTACTTC,CASSLGELDIQYF
TRBD1,many,TRBV24-1,TRBJ2-2,TGTGCCACGTCGGGACAGGGAAGTCGATTGGGGAGCACCGGGGAGCTGTTTTTT,CATSGQGSRLGSTGELFF